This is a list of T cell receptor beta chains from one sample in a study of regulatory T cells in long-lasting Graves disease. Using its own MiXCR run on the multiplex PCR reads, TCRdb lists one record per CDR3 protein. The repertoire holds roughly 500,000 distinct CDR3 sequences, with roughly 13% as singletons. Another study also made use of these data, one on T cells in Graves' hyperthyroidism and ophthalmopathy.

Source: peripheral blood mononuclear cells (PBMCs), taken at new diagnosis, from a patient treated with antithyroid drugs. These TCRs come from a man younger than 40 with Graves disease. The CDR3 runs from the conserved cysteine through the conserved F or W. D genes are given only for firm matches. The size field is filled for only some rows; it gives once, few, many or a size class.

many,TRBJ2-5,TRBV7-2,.,TGTGCCAGCAGCCGGACCCAAGAGACCCAGTACTTC,CASSRTQETQYF
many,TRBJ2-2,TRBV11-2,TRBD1,TGTGCCAGCAGTGGGGATGGGACAGACATTACCGGGGAGCTGTTTTTT,CASSGDGTDITGELFF
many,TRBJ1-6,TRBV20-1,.,TGCAGTGCTAGAGATCTTCCTGTTGGCAATTCACCCCTCCACTTT,CSARDLPVGNSPLHF
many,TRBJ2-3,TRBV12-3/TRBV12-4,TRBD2,TGTGCCAGCAGTTGGGGGGGGGTTAGCACAGATACGCAGTATTTT,CASSWGGVSTDTQYF
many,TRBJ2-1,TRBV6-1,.,TGTGCCAGCAGTGTCCGGGGTTCCTACAATGAGCAGTTCTTC,CASSVRGSYNEQFF
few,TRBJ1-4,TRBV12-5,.,TGTGCTAGTGGTTCGGCCTCGGCAACTAATGAAAAACTGTTTTTT,CASGSASATNEKLFF
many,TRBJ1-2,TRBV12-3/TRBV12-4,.,TGTGCCAGCAGTTTTAGATCAGGGACCAACTATGGCTACACCTTC,CASSFRSGTNYGYTF
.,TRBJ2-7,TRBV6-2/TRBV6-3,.,TGTGCCAGCAGGAGCCTCTCCGAGCAGTACTTC,CASRSLSEQYF
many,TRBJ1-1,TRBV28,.,TGTGCCAGCAGTTGGAGACAGGTAGGGAACACTGAAGCTTTCTTT,CASSWRQVGNTEAFF
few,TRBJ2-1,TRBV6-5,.,TGTGCCAGCAGTTCCCCTAGGGGCGGGATCGGGTACAATGAGCAGTTCTTC,CASSSPRGGIGYNEQFF
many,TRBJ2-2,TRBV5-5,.,TGTGCCAGCAGACCGGGACTGACAAACACCGGGGAGCTGTTTTTT,CASRPGLTNTGELFF
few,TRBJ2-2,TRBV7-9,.,TGTGCCAGCACCCCTGTATTTCCATATGAGCTGTTTTTT,CASTPVFPYELFF
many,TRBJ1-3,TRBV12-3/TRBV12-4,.,TGTGCCAGCAGGCGGAACGACAACCCCTCTGGAAACACCATATATTTT,CASRRNDNPSGNTIYF
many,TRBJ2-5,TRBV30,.,TGTGCCTGGATCAAAGCGGCAGGACAAGAGACCCAGTACTTC,CAWIKAAGQETQYF
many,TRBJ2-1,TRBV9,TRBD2,TGTGCCAGCAGCTCAGGGACTAGCGGTCGACTCTACAATGAGCAGTTCTTC,CASSSGTSGRLYNEQFF
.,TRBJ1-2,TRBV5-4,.,TGTGCCAGCAGCCCCGTCAGAGGAAATGGCTACACCTTC,CASSPVRGNGYTF
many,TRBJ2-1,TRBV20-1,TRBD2,TGCAGTGCCGTAGCGGGAGCGTTGGTCTACAATGAGCAGTTCTTC,CSAVAGALVYNEQFF
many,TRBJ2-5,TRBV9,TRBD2,TGTGCCAGCAGCGATGGAGCGGGATTGGGGACCCAGTACTTC,CASSDGAGLGTQYF
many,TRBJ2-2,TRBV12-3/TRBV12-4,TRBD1,TGTGCCAGCAGTTTCACTCAGGGGGACGGGGAGCTGTTTTTT,CASSFTQGDGELFF
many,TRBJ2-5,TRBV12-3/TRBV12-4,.,TGTGCCAGCAGCCAGGATTCCTCGAGGGAGACCCAGTACTTC,CASSQDSSRETQYF
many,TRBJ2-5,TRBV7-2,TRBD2,TGTGCCAGCAGCTACATAGCGGGAACAAGACCCGAGACCCAGTACTTC,CASSYIAGTRPETQYF
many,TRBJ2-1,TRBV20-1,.,TGCAGTGCGAGCGTTCTCGTTAGCTCCTACAATGAGCAGTTCTTC,CSASVLVSSYNEQFF